The clone carrying this T cell receptor (beta chain) is labeled medium-sized. Its target is not known. This sample was included in a study of T cell repertoires and leukemia-associated antigens. Study-level information: Samples yielded 3.3 to 5.0 million effective reads each, 15 million to 20 million overall.

Regarding the study as a whole: Specificity and function of the expanded clones need further investigation. V, J, VDJ and CDR3 counts did not differ significantly among groups.

TCRdb reprocessed the 5' RACE reads via MiXCR and lists one record per CDR3 protein. Of 11,000 or so distinct CDR3 sequences listed, less than 45% are singletons. Before use, CD3+ T cells rested overnight in serum-free medium. The sequencing sample was made of CD3+ T cells sorted from blood and cultured. The receptor's source is a female donor in good health.

The CDR3 DNA follows: TGTGCCAGCAGCTTAAGAGGGGTGCGGGATACGCAGTATTTT. Residues: CASSLRGVRDTQYF. V and J are TRBV7-3 and TRBJ2-3; D assignment may be TRBD1 or TRBD2 (5 bases each). Germline V CDR1 and CDR2: SGHTA, FQGTGA. This CDR3 spans 14 amino acids. V dropped 1 base and J dropped 6 bases, with 11 bases sitting between them.